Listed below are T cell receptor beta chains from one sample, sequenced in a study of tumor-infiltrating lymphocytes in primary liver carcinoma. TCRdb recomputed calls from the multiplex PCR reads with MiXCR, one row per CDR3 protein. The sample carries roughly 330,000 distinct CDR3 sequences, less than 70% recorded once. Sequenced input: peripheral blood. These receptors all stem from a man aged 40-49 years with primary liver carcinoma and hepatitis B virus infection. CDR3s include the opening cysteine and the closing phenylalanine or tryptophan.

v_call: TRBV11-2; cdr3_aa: CGSSIDRDSGYTF
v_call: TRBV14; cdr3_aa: CPSSQVGTGIYEQYF
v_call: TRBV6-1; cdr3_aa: CGSLTVGWLTEAFF
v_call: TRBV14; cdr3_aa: CASSRDPTSYLTGELFF
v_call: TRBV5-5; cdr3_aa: CTSSLPGLGDYNEQFF
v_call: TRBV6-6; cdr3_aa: CASRAVGSFYGYTF
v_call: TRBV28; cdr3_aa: CASSSSESSYEQYF
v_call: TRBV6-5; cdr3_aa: CASSWDSNSNRPQHF
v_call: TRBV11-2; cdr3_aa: CASSLLEVSRGNGQFF
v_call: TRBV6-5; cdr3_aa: CASSYSIGASSSPLHF
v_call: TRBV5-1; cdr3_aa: CASRGGFAPSGTCSEQFF
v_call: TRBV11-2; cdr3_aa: CTGSSGTSGYEQYF
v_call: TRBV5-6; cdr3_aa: CASSEDRYQETQYF
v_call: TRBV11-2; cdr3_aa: CTSGFGTGVGYEQYF
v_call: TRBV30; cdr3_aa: CAWSVGTGAGELFF
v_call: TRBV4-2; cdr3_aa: CASNQDLQVGGYGYTF
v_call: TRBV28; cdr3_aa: CASSPREELYGYTF
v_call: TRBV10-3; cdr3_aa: CAIGGGNTEVFF
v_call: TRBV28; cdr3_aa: CASTLLTSGKAGGQYF
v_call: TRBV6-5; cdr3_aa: CASSYRYKLAGSTGEYFF
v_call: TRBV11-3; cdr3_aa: CASSSGLGEQYF
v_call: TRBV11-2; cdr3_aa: CASILPVDTQYF
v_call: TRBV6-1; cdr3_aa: CASSEQTYNQPQHF
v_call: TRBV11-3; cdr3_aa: CASSLNGGTGINEQFF
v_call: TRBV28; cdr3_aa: CASSLQNSPDPQYF
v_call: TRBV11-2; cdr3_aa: CASSIQVSGANVLTF
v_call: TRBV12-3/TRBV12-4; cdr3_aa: CASSSFQDYNEQFF
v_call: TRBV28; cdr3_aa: CASSFRGTGTPNYGYTF
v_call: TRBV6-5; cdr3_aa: CASSPTSGNPYEQYF
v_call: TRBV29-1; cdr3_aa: CSVAQVLNTEAFF
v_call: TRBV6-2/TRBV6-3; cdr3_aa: CTSRTGTMPQHF
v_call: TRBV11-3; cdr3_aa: CASSLGGDSTDTQHF
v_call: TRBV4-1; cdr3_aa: CASSQVGLAPYNEQFF
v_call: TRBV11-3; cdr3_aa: CASSIGPKDDEQFF
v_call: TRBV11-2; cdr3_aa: CASSSSSGLGGEQYF
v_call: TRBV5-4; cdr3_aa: CASSSRAESTDTQYF
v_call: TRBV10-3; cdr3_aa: CASDNSGNTDTQYF
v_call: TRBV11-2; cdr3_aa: CASSLDGTANEKLSF
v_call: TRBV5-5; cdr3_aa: CASSLRDRDYEQYF
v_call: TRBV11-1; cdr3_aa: CGSSRKLVGGATDTQYF
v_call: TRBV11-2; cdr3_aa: CAGSLDSGMTNIGELFF
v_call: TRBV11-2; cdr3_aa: CASSLAGTCEQYF
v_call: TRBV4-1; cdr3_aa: CASSPRTGLDGHEHYF
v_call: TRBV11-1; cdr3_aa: CASSLAYRTSRANVLTF
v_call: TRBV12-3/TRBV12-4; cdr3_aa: CASGLWGIEAFF
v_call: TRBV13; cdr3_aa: CASGPPTTADNYGYTF
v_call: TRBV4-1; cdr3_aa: CASSPEPAGLYEQYF
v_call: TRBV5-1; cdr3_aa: CASSFEFSGANVLTF
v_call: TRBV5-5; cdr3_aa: CASSLGAREAGYF
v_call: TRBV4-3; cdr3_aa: CASSHGGSDNEQFF
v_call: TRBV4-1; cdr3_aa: CASSQEHGTDTQYF
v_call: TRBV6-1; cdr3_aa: CASSPSAGGFLGETQYF
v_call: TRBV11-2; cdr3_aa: CASGLVLAQQFF